This passage covers 8 T cell receptor beta chains from one sample sequenced in a study of shared clonotypes between healthy human individuals. Using immunoSEQ multiplex PCR, the repertoire was profiled, and TCRdb retains in-frame clones only, with some absent. The sample holds approximately 1,000,000 clones, about 84% seen once. Material: memory CD4+ T cells from PBMCs. The subset here: CD45RA-negative fraction. These receptors were collected from a man younger than 30 in good health. Some clones in this sample may be carry-over from other donors' samples.

This clone was counted only a few times. The chain employs TRBV4-3 and TRBJ1-1, with a tentative D call TRBD1 (5 bases). V lost 0 bases to trimming and J lost 4 bases, with 12 bases between them. Germline CDR1 and CDR2: LGHNA and YSLEER. The CDR3 sequence is 15 residues long. The DNA of the CDR3 is TGCGCCAGCAGCCAAGATTCCAGGGAGGGCACTGAAGCTTTCTTT. This encodes CASSQDSREGTEAFF.

The rearrangement links TRBV21-1 to TRBJ2-7; whether TRBD2, the table's D call, matches the DNA was not checked. TRBV21-1 is termed a pseudogene. The CDR3 covers 15 residues. CDR3 DNA sequence: TGTGCCAGCAGCAATCCCCCAGGGAGGGACTACGAGCAGTACTTC. Translation gives CASSNPPGRDYEQYF.

The J gene is TRBJ1-5, the V gene TRBV19; D is undetermined. The V gene's germline CDR1 is LNHDA and CDR2 SQIVND (reference sequence). Trimming pared 3 bases from V and 4 bases from J, leaving 10 bases between. The CDR3 consists of 14 residues. The CDR3 sequence is CASSIPRDNQPQHF. CDR3 nucleotides: TGTGCCAGTAGTATCCCAAGGGATAATCAGCCCCAGCATTTT.

The chain employs TRBV2 and TRBJ2-7; TRBD2 aligns across 8 bases. The germline V gene has CDR1 SNHLY and CDR2 FYNNEI. The CDR3 is 15 amino acids. V shed 4 bases and J 2 bases; nucleotides not matched to a gene: 7. The CDR3 is CASSVGRAVTYEQYF. The DNA of the CDR3 is TGTGCCAGCAGTGTCGGGAGGGCCGTGACCTACGAGCAGTACTTC. Full variable domain (outside the CDR3, taken from reference TRBV2 and TRBJ2-7): EPEVTQTPSHQVTQMGQEVILRCVPISNHLYFYWYRQILGQKVEFLVSFYNNEISEKSEIFDDQFSVERPDGSNFTLKIRSTKLEDSAMYFCASSVGRAVTYEQYFGPGTRLTVT.

This chain uses TRBV7-8 with TRBJ2-1, with D maybe TRBD1 (6 bases). The CDR3 totals 17 residues. With 7 bases removed from V and 6 bases from J, the gap between germline ends came to 25 bases. Germline V gene lookup returns CDR1 SGHVS and CDR2 FQNEAQ. The CDR3 spells CASTRNFGAGEVNEQFF. CDR3 sequence (DNA): TGTGCCAGCACCAGAAACTTCGGGGCAGGGGAAGTCAATGAGCAGTTCTTC.

The chain carries TRBV6-5 and TRBJ2-6, with D unresolved. Germline CDR1 reads MNHEY; CDR2 reads SVGAGI. The CDR3 loop spans 15 amino acids. The germline V and J ends were trimmed by 6 bases and 5 bases, with 14 bases remaining between them. The CDR3 region is CASSSRTGWANVLTF. Written as DNA, the CDR3 is TGTGCCAGCAGCTCACGGACCGGGTGGGCCAACGTCCTGACTTTC.

In this sample, this clone turned up many times. The chain uses TRBV5-8 and TRBJ2-5; 10 positions agree with TRBD1. J was trimmed by 5 bases and V by 4 bases; bases with no gene match: 8. CDR3 length: 15 amino acids. Germline V gene data show CDR1 as SGHTS and CDR2 as YDEGEE. CDR3 nucleotide sequence: TGTGCCAGCAGCAAGAGGACAGGGGGAGGTGAGACCCAGTACTTC. Translating it yields CASSKRTGGGETQYF.

Notes on this clone: Since a much larger clone is just one base distant, this may be a read error. At the DNA level, this CDR3 is encoded by other sequences in the same sample as well. V is TRBV7-3 and J is TRBJ2-5; 8 nucleotides agree with TRBD1. Trimming at V came to 3 bases and at J to 4 bases, leaving 1 base not matched to a gene. This CDR3 is built from 13 residues. Germline values: CDR1 SGHTA, CDR2 FQGTGA. The CDR3 DNA follows: TGTGCCAGCAGCTTTGGACAGGGAGAGACCCAGTACTTC. Protein product: CASSFGQGETQYF.